The TCR beta chain described here comes from a study of T cells in Graves' hyperthyroidism and ophthalmopathy. Broader study findings: Patients with ophthalmopathy were separated from those with stable hyperthyroidism by a 13 V-J model. Ophthalmopathy was identified by the model a median approximately six months ahead of onset.

This CDR3 spans 13 amino acids. Looked up from germline, CDR1 is MDHEN and CDR2 is SYDVKM. Trimming shortened V by 6 bases and J by 4 bases, and 9 bases separated the two germline ends. This clonotype was observed a few times. The antigen is unknown. Diagnosis rested on symptoms, serum thyroxine and TRAb, thyroid ultrasound, and orbital computed tomography. The TCR beta CDR3 regions underwent amplification using RNA transcripts as the source. The study used the HTBI primer set for a first-round RT-PCR of the TCR CDR3. Using its own MiXCR run on the multiplex PCR reads, TCRdb lists one record per CDR3 protein. The repertoire includes about 570,000 distinct CDR3 sequences, roughly 46% of them detected once, and under 20% sits in the top ten.

The sequenced sample was peripheral blood or thyroid tissue (not recorded which). The receptor was isolated from an adult woman with Graves' disease, either hyperthyroidism or ophthalmopathy (not recorded which). V gene TRBV28 combines with J gene TRBJ2-2; possible D gene TRBD1, 6 bases. CDR3 amino acids: CASRGAGTGELFF. CDR3 sequence (DNA): TGTGCCAGCAGGGGGGCCGGCACCGGGGAGCTGTTTTTT.